Listed below are T cell receptor beta chains from one sample, sequenced in a study of breast tumors, draining lymph nodes, adjacent tissues. A single record per CDR3 protein comes from TCRdb applying MiXCR to the multiplex PCR reads. The table records approximately 120,000 distinct CDR3 sequences, around 20% of them present only once. Sequencing was performed on axillary lymph node tissue. Source of these receptors: a female donor with breast cancer. Some clones in this sample may be carry-over from other donors' samples. Each CDR3 is given with its conserved first and last residue. Fields, in order: CDR3 length, clone size, V gene, D gene, J gene, CDR3 protein, CDR3 DNA. The D gene is left open where the match is weak. Only some rows state a clone size, as once, few, many or a class for expanded clones.

CDR3 length: 15
clone size: few
V gene: TRBV28
D gene: .
J gene: TRBJ2-7
CDR3 protein: CASSLLGEADYEQYF
CDR3 DNA: TGTGCCAGCAGTTTACTAGGCGAGGCAGATTACGAGCAGTACTTC

CDR3 length: 12
clone size: many
V gene: TRBV24-1
D gene: .
J gene: TRBJ1-2
CDR3 protein: CATSGLGYGYTF
CDR3 DNA: TGTGCCACCAGTGGTCTTGGCTATGGCTACACCTTC

CDR3 length: 14
clone size: .
V gene: TRBV6-1
D gene: TRBD1
J gene: TRBJ1-2
CDR3 protein: CASSEGGTGYGYTF
CDR3 DNA: TGTGCCAGCAGTGAAGGGGGGACAGGGTATGGCTACACCTTC

CDR3 length: 13
clone size: many
V gene: TRBV20-1
D gene: .
J gene: TRBJ2-5
CDR3 protein: CSATGHTEETQYF
CDR3 DNA: TGCAGTGCTACGGGACACACGGAAGAGACCCAGTACTTC

CDR3 length: 13
clone size: many
V gene: TRBV6-6
D gene: .
J gene: TRBJ1-2
CDR3 protein: CASSYRGVGGYTF
CDR3 DNA: TGTGCCAGCAGTTACCGAGGGGTGGGTGGCTACACCTTC

CDR3 length: 11
clone size: many
V gene: TRBV6-1
D gene: .
J gene: TRBJ2-7
CDR3 protein: CASTAAYEQYF
CDR3 DNA: TGTGCCAGCACCGCAGCTTACGAGCAGTACTTC

CDR3 length: 14
clone size: .
V gene: TRBV6-5
D gene: .
J gene: TRBJ2-1
CDR3 protein: CASSYVGLYNEQFF
CDR3 DNA: TGTGCCAGCAGTTACGTGGGACTCTACAATGAGCAGTTCTTC

CDR3 length: 16
clone size: many
V gene: TRBV5-1
D gene: .
J gene: TRBJ1-2
CDR3 protein: CASRPLQGRLRYGYTF
CDR3 DNA: TGCGCCAGCAGACCCTTACAGGGTCGGCTTCGCTATGGCTACACCTTC

CDR3 length: 14
clone size: .
V gene: TRBV19
D gene: TRBD1
J gene: TRBJ2-4
CDR3 protein: CASSIGDRAGIQYF
CDR3 DNA: TGTGCCAGTAGTATAGGGGACAGGGCCGGCATTCAGTACTTC

CDR3 length: 14
clone size: few
V gene: TRBV9
D gene: .
J gene: TRBJ2-5
CDR3 protein: CASSAWGSEETQYF
CDR3 DNA: TGTGCCAGCAGCGCGTGGGGTTCCGAAGAGACCCAGTACTTC

CDR3 length: 16
clone size: many
V gene: TRBV7-9
D gene: .
J gene: TRBJ1-2
CDR3 protein: CASSSIIELGNYGYTF
CDR3 DNA: TGTGCCAGCAGCTCTATTATTGAATTGGGGAACTATGGCTACACCTTC

CDR3 length: 14
clone size: many
V gene: TRBV6-5
D gene: .
J gene: TRBJ2-7
CDR3 protein: CASSKSRDIYKQYF
CDR3 DNA: TGTGCCAGCAGTAAGAGCAGGGACATCTACAAGCAGTACTTC

CDR3 length: 13
clone size: many
V gene: TRBV30
D gene: .
J gene: TRBJ2-1
CDR3 protein: CAWSGGMWFEQFF
CDR3 DNA: TGTGCCTGGAGTGGGGGTATGTGGTTTGAGCAGTTCTTC

CDR3 length: 13
clone size: many
V gene: TRBV12-3/TRBV12-4
D gene: TRBD2
J gene: TRBJ2-3
CDR3 protein: CASRVAGGDTQYF
CDR3 DNA: TGTGCCAGCAGGGTAGCGGGAGGGGATACGCAGTATTTT

CDR3 length: 15
clone size: few
V gene: TRBV28
D gene: TRBD1
J gene: TRBJ2-7
CDR3 protein: CASSLDRGYTYEQYF
CDR3 DNA: TGTGCCAGCAGTTTAGACAGGGGGTACACCTACGAGCAGTACTTC

CDR3 length: 16
clone size: many
V gene: TRBV10-1
D gene: .
J gene: TRBJ2-1
CDR3 protein: CASRDDSSAGYNEQFF
CDR3 DNA: TGCGCCAGCAGAGATGACTCTAGCGCCGGGTACAATGAGCAGTTCTTC

CDR3 length: 12
clone size: many
V gene: TRBV6-5
D gene: .
J gene: TRBJ2-3
CDR3 protein: CASSQGPDTQYF
CDR3 DNA: TGTGCCAGCAGCCAGGGCCCAGATACGCAGTATTTT

CDR3 length: 13
clone size: few
V gene: TRBV12-3/TRBV12-4
D gene: TRBD1
J gene: TRBJ2-4
CDR3 protein: CASTRDSKNIQYF
CDR3 DNA: TGTGCCAGCACTCGGGACAGCAAAAACATTCAGTACTTC

CDR3 length: 15
clone size: .
V gene: TRBV3-1
D gene: TRBD2
J gene: TRBJ2-7
CDR3 protein: CASSQAAAGGYEQYF
CDR3 DNA: TGTGCCAGCAGCCAAGCCGCAGCGGGAGGCTACGAGCAGTACTTC

CDR3 length: 15
clone size: many
V gene: TRBV24-1
D gene: TRBD1
J gene: TRBJ2-5
CDR3 protein: CATSDPTGGQETQYF
CDR3 DNA: TGTGCCACCAGTGACCCGACAGGGGGACAAGAGACCCAGTACTTC

CDR3 length: 14
clone size: .
V gene: TRBV27
D gene: TRBD1
J gene: TRBJ2-1
CDR3 protein: CASSALQGFDEQFF
CDR3 DNA: TGTGCCAGCAGTGCACTACAGGGGTTCGATGAGCAGTTCTTC

CDR3 length: 16
clone size: many
V gene: TRBV12-3/TRBV12-4
D gene: TRBD2
J gene: TRBJ2-1
CDR3 protein: CASSVFSGRALVEQFF
CDR3 DNA: TGTGCCAGCAGTGTCTTTAGCGGGAGGGCCCTCGTTGAGCAGTTCTTC

CDR3 length: 13
clone size: many
V gene: TRBV24-1
D gene: TRBD2
J gene: TRBJ2-3
CDR3 protein: CATSGLLADTQYF
CDR3 DNA: TGTGCCACCAGTGGTCTACTAGCGGATACGCAGTATTTT

CDR3 length: 16
clone size: .
V gene: TRBV12-3/TRBV12-4
D gene: .
J gene: TRBJ2-2
CDR3 protein: CASCLLASPHTGELFF
CDR3 DNA: TGTGCCAGCTGTCTACTAGCCTCCCCGCACACCGGGGAGCTGTTTTTT

CDR3 length: 12
clone size: many
V gene: TRBV7-9
D gene: .
J gene: TRBJ2-7
CDR3 protein: CASSMGGGEQYF
CDR3 DNA: TGTGCCAGCAGCATGGGGGGCGGCGAGCAGTACTTC

CDR3 length: 13
clone size: many
V gene: TRBV3-1
D gene: .
J gene: TRBJ2-5
CDR3 protein: CASSRDGQETQYF
CDR3 DNA: TGTGCCAGCTCCAGGGACGGCCAAGAGACCCAGTACTTC

CDR3 length: 14
clone size: many
V gene: TRBV7-9
D gene: TRBD2
J gene: TRBJ2-7
CDR3 protein: CASSLKAGPYEQYF
CDR3 DNA: TGTGCCAGCAGCTTAAAAGCGGGACCTTACGAGCAGTACTTC

CDR3 length: 14
clone size: many
V gene: TRBV5-1
D gene: TRBD1
J gene: TRBJ1-2
CDR3 protein: CASSLVDRGSGYTF
CDR3 DNA: TGCGCCAGCAGCTTGGTGGACAGGGGGTCTGGCTACACCTTC

CDR3 length: 11
clone size: few
V gene: TRBV12-5
D gene: .
J gene: TRBJ1-2
CDR3 protein: CASGSTYGYTF
CDR3 DNA: TGTGCTAGTGGTTCCACCTATGGCTACACCTTC

CDR3 length: 15
clone size: many
V gene: TRBV20-1
D gene: .
J gene: TRBJ2-1
CDR3 protein: CSAAETNPSTNEQFF
CDR3 DNA: TGCAGTGCTGCAGAAACCAACCCCTCTACCAATGAGCAGTTCTTC

CDR3 length: 14
clone size: many
V gene: TRBV9
D gene: .
J gene: TRBJ2-3
CDR3 protein: CASSVGGDGDTQYF
CDR3 DNA: TGTGCCAGCAGCGTAGGGGGAGACGGGGATACGCAGTATTTT

CDR3 length: 15
clone size: many
V gene: TRBV19
D gene: .
J gene: TRBJ1-2
CDR3 protein: CASSRPEGGNYGYTF
CDR3 DNA: TGTGCCAGTAGCAGGCCCGAGGGGGGTAACTATGGCTACACCTTC

CDR3 length: 16
clone size: .
V gene: TRBV5-1
D gene: .
J gene: TRBJ2-2
CDR3 protein: CASSFGPLGDTGELFF
CDR3 DNA: TGCGCCAGCAGCTTCGGCCCACTGGGTGACACCGGGGAGCTGTTTTTT

CDR3 length: 15
clone size: many
V gene: TRBV10-3
D gene: TRBD2
J gene: TRBJ2-3
CDR3 protein: CAISDGGSKSDTQYF
CDR3 DNA: TGTGCCATCAGTGATGGCGGGAGTAAGTCAGATACGCAGTATTTT

CDR3 length: 15
clone size: many
V gene: TRBV19
D gene: TRBD1
J gene: TRBJ2-5
CDR3 protein: CASSIVGQYQETQYF
CDR3 DNA: TGTGCCAGTAGTATAGTGGGACAGTACCAAGAGACCCAGTACTTC

CDR3 length: 15
clone size: once
V gene: TRBV9
D gene: .
J gene: TRBJ2-1
CDR3 protein: CASSVQPNSFDEQFF
CDR3 DNA: TGTGCCAGCAGCGTACAGCCTAATTCTTTCGATGAGCAGTTCTTC

CDR3 length: 14
clone size: .
V gene: TRBV28
D gene: .
J gene: TRBJ2-7
CDR3 protein: CASGFVGKGYEQYF
CDR3 DNA: TGTGCCAGCGGTTTCGTAGGGAAGGGCTACGAGCAGTACTTC

CDR3 length: 15
clone size: .
V gene: TRBV27
D gene: .
J gene: TRBJ2-1
CDR3 protein: CASSFESGSYNEQFF
CDR3 DNA: TGTGCCAGCAGTTTCGAATCTGGGTCGTACAATGAGCAGTTCTTC

CDR3 length: 15
clone size: many
V gene: TRBV10-3
D gene: TRBD2
J gene: TRBJ2-7
CDR3 protein: CAIRPTSGRTHEQYF
CDR3 DNA: TGTGCCATCAGACCTACTAGCGGGAGAACCCACGAGCAGTACTTC

CDR3 length: 13
clone size: many
V gene: TRBV5-1
D gene: TRBD1
J gene: TRBJ2-7
CDR3 protein: CASKGAGGIEQYF
CDR3 DNA: TGCGCCAGCAAGGGCGCAGGGGGTATCGAGCAGTACTTC

CDR3 length: 14
clone size: many
V gene: TRBV2
D gene: TRBD1
J gene: TRBJ2-2
CDR3 protein: CASRFRGISGELFF
CDR3 DNA: TGTGCCAGCAGATTCAGGGGGATTTCCGGGGAGCTGTTTTTT

CDR3 length: 15
clone size: many
V gene: TRBV7-8
D gene: .
J gene: TRBJ2-1
CDR3 protein: CASSSTGNGYNEQFF
CDR3 DNA: TGTGCCAGCAGCTCGACAGGCAACGGGTACAATGAGCAGTTCTTC

CDR3 length: 13
clone size: few
V gene: TRBV27
D gene: .
J gene: TRBJ2-5
CDR3 protein: CASSLPLQETQYF
CDR3 DNA: TGTGCCAGCAGTTTACCTCTCCAAGAGACCCAGTACTTC

CDR3 length: 11
clone size: many
V gene: TRBV7-9
D gene: .
J gene: TRBJ1-4
CDR3 protein: CASSFGEKLFF
CDR3 DNA: TGTGCCAGCAGCTTTGGAGAAAAACTGTTTTTT

CDR3 length: 12
clone size: few
V gene: TRBV10-1
D gene: .
J gene: TRBJ1-2
CDR3 protein: CASSDGNYGYTF
CDR3 DNA: TGCGCCAGCAGCGACGGGAACTATGGCTACACCTTC

CDR3 length: 14
clone size: many
V gene: TRBV4-2
D gene: .
J gene: TRBJ1-3
CDR3 protein: CASSHPGAGNTIYF
CDR3 DNA: TGTGCCAGCAGCCACCCGGGGGCTGGAAACACCATATATTTT

CDR3 length: 15
clone size: .
V gene: TRBV3-1
D gene: .
J gene: TRBJ2-5
CDR3 protein: CASSQDLRTQETQYF
CDR3 DNA: TGTGCCAGCAGCCAAGATCTCCGAACCCAAGAGACCCAGTACTTC

CDR3 length: 18
clone size: many
V gene: TRBV7-3
D gene: .
J gene: TRBJ2-6
CDR3 protein: CASSSYNFEGGGANVLTF
CDR3 DNA: TGTGCCAGCAGCTCTTACAACTTCGAGGGCGGTGGGGCCAACGTCCTGACTTTC

CDR3 length: 12
clone size: .
V gene: TRBV13
D gene: .
J gene: TRBJ1-1
CDR3 protein: CASSLGWTEAFF
CDR3 DNA: TGTGCCAGCAGCTTAGGTTGGACTGAAGCTTTCTTT

CDR3 length: 15
clone size: .
V gene: TRBV3-1
D gene: TRBD2
J gene: TRBJ2-5
CDR3 protein: CASSQAGGPPETQYF
CDR3 DNA: TGTGCCAGCAGCCAAGCGGGAGGGCCGCCAGAGACCCAGTACTTC

CDR3 length: 12
clone size: .
V gene: TRBV3-1
D gene: TRBD1
J gene: TRBJ2-1
CDR3 protein: CASSRTGNEQSF
CDR3 DNA: TGTGCCAGCAGCCGGACAGGGAATGAGCAGTCCTTC

CDR3 length: 15
clone size: many
V gene: TRBV19
D gene: TRBD1
J gene: TRBJ1-5
CDR3 protein: CASSRRTGAYQPQHF
CDR3 DNA: TGTGCCAGTAGTAGACGGACAGGGGCTTATCAGCCCCAGCATTTT

CDR3 length: 14
clone size: many
V gene: TRBV2
D gene: .
J gene: TRBJ2-7
CDR3 protein: CASRGFQSSYEQYF
CDR3 DNA: TGTGCCAGCAGAGGATTTCAGTCGTCCTACGAGCAGTACTTC

CDR3 length: 14
clone size: many
V gene: TRBV2
D gene: .
J gene: TRBJ2-7
CDR3 protein: CASSGDTNSYEQYF
CDR3 DNA: TGTGCCAGCAGTGGGGACACCAATTCCTACGAGCAGTACTTC

CDR3 length: 16
clone size: many
V gene: TRBV20-1
D gene: TRBD2
J gene: TRBJ2-5
CDR3 protein: CSATLPLAGVLETQYF
CDR3 DNA: TGCAGCGCCACCCTCCCGCTAGCGGGAGTCTTAGAGACCCAGTACTTC

CDR3 length: 15
clone size: many
V gene: TRBV18
D gene: .
J gene: TRBJ2-7
CDR3 protein: CASSPLGTGDYEQYF
CDR3 DNA: TGTGCCAGCTCACCACTAGGGACGGGCGACTACGAGCAGTACTTC

CDR3 length: 16
clone size: many
V gene: TRBV12-3/TRBV12-4
D gene: .
J gene: TRBJ2-7
CDR3 protein: CASSLWVTIGPAEQYF
CDR3 DNA: TGTGCCAGCAGTCTTTGGGTTACGATTGGGCCCGCCGAGCAGTACTTC